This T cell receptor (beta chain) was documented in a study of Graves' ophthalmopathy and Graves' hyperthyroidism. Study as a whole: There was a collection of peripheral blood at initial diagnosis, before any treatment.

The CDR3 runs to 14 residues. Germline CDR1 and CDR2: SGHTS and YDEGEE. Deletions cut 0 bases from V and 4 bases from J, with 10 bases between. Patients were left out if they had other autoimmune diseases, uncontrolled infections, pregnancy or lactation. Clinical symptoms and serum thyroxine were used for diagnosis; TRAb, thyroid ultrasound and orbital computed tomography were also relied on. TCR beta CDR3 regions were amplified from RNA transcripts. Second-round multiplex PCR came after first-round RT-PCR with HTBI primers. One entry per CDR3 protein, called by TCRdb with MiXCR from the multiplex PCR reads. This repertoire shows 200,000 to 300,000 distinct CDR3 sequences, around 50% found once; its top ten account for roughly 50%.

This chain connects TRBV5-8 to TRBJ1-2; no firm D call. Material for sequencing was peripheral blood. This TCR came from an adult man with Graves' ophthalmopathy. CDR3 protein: CASSLDGVSYGYTF. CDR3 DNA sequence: TGTGCCAGCAGCTTGGACGGTGTTTCCTATGGCTACACCTTC.